The subject of this entry is one T cell receptor (beta chain). Trimming took off 0 bases at V and 4 bases at J, with 12 bases between the two ends. Germline-derived CDR1 and CDR2 are SGHDT and YYEEEE. The CDR3 totals 15 residues. Authors' methods: Estimates of nucleated cell counts were drawn from the amplification of reference gene primers. Some clones are missing from TCRdb's copy, which holds only in-frame ones; the method was immunoSEQ multiplex PCR. From that table come the V and J calls and clone size; the DNA was used to work out D and trimming. Of about 490,000 clones in the sample, approximately 83% were seen once. The sample belongs to a study of blood T cell repertoires in COVID-19. Study-level background: In each case, the material was cDNA or gDNA derived from T cells, B-cell-depleted T cells, or PBMCs.

The sequence derives from a human donor in a cohort sampled during active COVID-19. J is TRBJ2-3 and V is TRBV5-6; D unresolved. Sequenced input: peripheral blood. CDR3 protein: CASSLEGGSADTQYF. Here the CDR3 DNA reads TGTGCCAGCAGCTTGGAAGGCGGTAGTGCAGATACGCAGTATTTT.